This is a list of T cell receptor beta chains from one sample in a study of T cell responses to AZD1222 COVID-19 vaccine. The table came from immunoSEQ multiplex PCR; TCRdb's copy has only in-frame clones and leaves some out. The sample yields roughly 97,000 clones, roughly 86% seen once. Here the sequenced sample was peripheral blood, taken 28 days after the second dose of the MenACWY control vaccine. All receptors come from an adult who received the MenACWY meningococcal vaccine as a control. CDR3s include the opening cysteine and the closing phenylalanine or tryptophan. Each record gives: J gene, clone size, CDR3 length, V gene, D gene, CDR3 DNA, CDR3 protein. D genes are given only for firm matches. Size values are once, few and many counts, or a class for expanded clones, and some rows have none.

TRBJ2-7	NA	14	TRBV30	TRBD1	TGTGCCGCATCGCCGACAGGGAGTGGATACGAGCAGTACTTC	CAASPTGSGYEQYF
TRBJ1-2	few	14	TRBV3-1/TRBV3-2	TRBD1	TGTGCCAGCAGCGGTACAGGGGGCAACTATGGCTACACCTTC	CASSGTGGNYGYTF
TRBJ1-1	NA	14	TRBV7-8	NA	TGTGCCAGCAGCTTTAGGGGCTTTAACACTGAAGCTTTCTTT	CASSFRGFNTEAFF
TRBJ2-7	NA	15	TRBV5-4	TRBD1	TGTGCCAGCGGGGGCCGGACAGGAAGCTCCTACGAGCAGTACTTC	CASGGRTGSSYEQYF
TRBJ1-2	few	13	TRBV12-3/TRBV12-4	NA	TGTGCCAGCAGTTTGAGGGATCGTGATGGCTACACCTTC	CASSLRDRDGYTF
TRBJ1-5	NA	14	TRBV19	TRBD1	TGTGCCTCCAACGTTGGACAGGGCCAACGGCCCCAGCATTTT	CASNVGQGQRPQHF
TRBJ2-2	NA	19	TRBV11-3	NA	TGTGCCAGCAGCATAAGACAGGAAAGAATACGAGGGAACACCGGGGAGCTGTTTTTT	CASSIRQERIRGNTGELFF
TRBJ1-2	few	12	TRBV2	NA	TGTGCCAGCAGTGAAGATGAGGGCGGCCAAACCTTC	CASSEDEGGQTF
TRBJ1-2	NA	13	TRBV30	NA	TGTGCCTACTCCCAGGGTCAAGGATATGGCTACACCTTC	CAYSQGQGYGYTF
TRBJ1-4	once	15	TRBV19	TRBD1	TGTGCCAGTAGTTCGCAAGGGACAGGTACAGAAAAACTGTTTTTT	CASSSQGTGTEKLFF
TRBJ2-7	NA	15	TRBV7-2	NA	TGTGCCAGCAGCTTAGCGCACAGTAGCCCCTACGAGCAGTACTTC	CASSLAHSSPYEQYF
TRBJ2-7	NA	15	TRBV7-9	NA	TGTGCCAGCAGCACATGGTCGGGGGTTCCCTACGAGCAGTACTTC	CASSTWSGVPYEQYF
TRBJ1-2	NA	15	TRBV6-5	NA	TGTGCCAGCAGTTACAAACAGGGCAGCGGGTATGGCTACACCTTC	CASSYKQGSGYGYTF
TRBJ2-7	NA	13	TRBV29-1	NA	TGCAGCGTTGGATCTAGCCGGGCCTACGAGCAGTACTTC	CSVGSSRAYEQYF
TRBJ2-5	NA	18	TRBV4-1	TRBD2	TGCGCCAGCAGCCAAGATAGGACTAGCGGGGGCCGACCAGGGACCCAGTACTTC	CASSQDRTSGGRPGTQYF
TRBJ1-5	NA	15	TRBV23-1	NA	TGCGCCAGCAGCCAACAGGGAAGGAAGGATCAGCCCCAGCATTTT	CASSQQGRKDQPQHF
TRBJ2-2	few	15	TRBV15	TRBD1	TGTGCCACGAGACAAGGACAGGGGGCGGTCGGGGAGCTGTTTTTT	CATRQGQGAVGELFF
TRBJ2-7	NA	14	TRBV10-2	TRBD1	TGCGCCAGCTCTACAGGGGGCTCCCCCTACGAGCAGTACTTC	CASSTGGSPYEQYF
TRBJ1-4	NA	15	TRBV5-7	TRBD1	TGTGCCAGCAGCTTGGAGACAGGGGGTGAAGAAAAACTGTTTTTT	CASSLETGGEEKLFF
TRBJ2-7	NA	14	TRBV5-1	TRBD1	TGCGCCAGCAGCCAGGGACAGGGCGACTACGAGCAGTACTTC	CASSQGQGDYEQYF
TRBJ2-7	NA	15	TRBV7-2	TRBD1	TGTGCCAGCAGCTCGTACAGGGGGCAAAGCTACGAGCAGTACTTC	CASSSYRGQSYEQYF
TRBJ2-7	NA	13	TRBV28	NA	TGTGCCAGCAGTTTTACAGGGAGATACGAGCAGTACTTC	CASSFTGRYEQYF
TRBJ1-2	few	13	TRBV28	NA	TGTGCCAGCAGGGACGGCATTAACTATGGCTACACCTTC	CASRDGINYGYTF
TRBJ1-1	NA	13	TRBV12-5	NA	TGTGCTAGTGCCATGGACTGGTACACTGAAGCTTTCTTT	CASAMDWYTEAFF
TRBJ2-6	NA	16	TRBV4-2	TRBD2	TGTGCCAGCAGCCAGGAGACTAGCGGGGGGGCCCACGTCCTGACTTTC	CASSQETSGGAHVLTF
TRBJ1-1	few	13	TRBV10-3	TRBD1	TGTGCCTTGCGGACAGGGACGAACACTGAAGCTTTCTTT	CALRTGTNTEAFF
TRBJ1-6	once	15	TRBV28	NA	TGTGCCAGCAGTTTAATCGGGACGGCTAATTCACCCCTCCACTTT	CASSLIGTANSPLHF
TRBJ2-7	NA	16	TRBV27	NA	TGTGCCAGCAGTTTTGCTTCCCCAGGGGGGGACTACGAGCAGTACTTC	CASSFASPGGDYEQYF
TRBJ1-5	NA	13	TRBV12-3/TRBV12-4	TRBD1	TGTGCCAGCAGTTTGACAGGGGATCAGCCCCAGCATTTT	CASSLTGDQPQHF
TRBJ1-5	NA	18	TRBV7-2	NA	TGTGCCAGCAGCTTAGGATCAGGGAGGTTCGGGAGCAATCAGCCCCAGCATTTT	CASSLGSGRFGSNQPQHF
TRBJ1-1	once	15	TRBV2	NA	TGTGCCAGCCTAATGGACAGTTTAATGAACACTGAAGCTTTCTTT	CASLMDSLMNTEAFF
TRBJ2-5	NA	15	TRBV5-1	NA	TGCGCCAGCAGCTTGGGTACGGGTCCCCAAGAGACCCAGTACTTC	CASSLGTGPQETQYF
TRBJ2-1	NA	16	TRBV21-1	NA	TGTGCCAGCAGCTTTATAACGGGGTTAGATTACAATGAGCAGTTCTTC	CASSFITGLDYNEQFF
TRBJ1-2	NA	12	TRBV5-1	TRBD1	TGCGCCAGCAGCTGGACAGGGGGCGGCTACACCTTC	CASSWTGGGYTF
TRBJ2-5	NA	12	TRBV2	NA	TGTGCCAGCAGTGAAGCTGGTCGGGCCCAGTACTTC	CASSEAGRAQYF
TRBJ1-6	NA	13	TRBV10-1	NA	TGCGCCAGCCGACTGGGGGGTAATTCACCCCTCCACTTT	CASRLGGNSPLHF
TRBJ1-2	NA	11	TRBV11-2	NA	TGTGCCAGCAGCCGAGGGTATGGCTACACCTTC	CASSRGYGYTF
TRBJ1-2	NA	11	TRBV7-9	NA	TGTGCCAGCAGCTTAGAACCACTCTACTCCTTC	CASSLEPLYSF
TRBJ1-2	NA	14	TRBV27	NA	TGTGCCAGCGCTGCAGCGGGGACTGATTATGGCTACACCTTC	CASAAAGTDYGYTF
TRBJ1-6	once	14	TRBV5-1	TRBD1	TGCGCCAGCGGGCGGACAGGGGATAATTCACCCCTCCACTTT	CASGRTGDNSPLHF
TRBJ2-1	NA	11	TRBV7-2	NA	TGTGCCAGCAGCTTGGGCGGGGAGCAGTTCTTC	CASSLGGEQFF
TRBJ2-5	NA	17	TRBV6-4	TRBD1	TGTGCCAGCAGCCTATGGACGGCAGGGGGCGGTGGAGAGACCCAGTACTTC	CASSLWTAGGGGETQYF
TRBJ2-5	NA	14	TRBV6-5	NA	TGTGCCAGCAGTTACTCGAGCAGGCCCGAGACCCAGTACTTC	CASSYSSRPETQYF
TRBJ1-2	NA	16	TRBV7-2	TRBD1	TGTGCCAGCAGCTTACTGGGTACGGGACAGGTCTATGGCTACACCTTC	CASSLLGTGQVYGYTF
TRBJ2-1	NA	15	TRBV5-4	NA	TGTGCCAGCAGCTTGCGGGGGGCGCGGGGCAATGAGCAGTTCTTC	CASSLRGARGNEQFF
TRBJ2-3	NA	14	TRBV29-1	NA	TGCAGCGTTGAAGGGCCGTGGCGGACAGATACGCAGTATTTT	CSVEGPWRTDTQYF